There are many counts of the clone carrying this TCR beta chain. The antigen is not known. TCRdb re-called the reads with MiXCR, one entry per CDR3 protein. The sample carries hundreds of thousands of distinct CDR3 sequences, around 24% recorded once. This entry belongs to a study of T cell repertoires in cytomegalovirus infection. Study context: Public TCR beta signatures marked donors with CMV infection and the matching HLA. Study-wide points: The study identified carriers of CMV plus the relevant HLA from cumulative public TCR beta family frequency. What dominated the ex vivo response were HLA-C-restricted CMV-specific TCR beta clonotypes.

This CDR3 has 13 amino acids. Germline loops: CDR1 SGHVS, CDR2 FQNEAQ. V was shortened by 1 base and J by 2 bases, with 5 bases between the two germline ends. This chain connects TRBV7-8 to TRBJ2-5; D unclear. The sequence was collected from a human donor in good health (CMV status not recorded). Some clones in this sample may be carry-over from other donors' samples. Sequenced: CD8+ T cells from PBMCs. CDR3 bases: TGTGCCAGCAGCTTAGAGCGTCAAGAGACCCAGTACTTC. Translating it yields CASSLERQETQYF.